What follows are 3 T cell receptor beta chains derived from one specimen sequenced in a study of T cell responses to AZD1222 COVID-19 vaccine. Sequenced by immunoSEQ multiplex PCR; TCRdb stores in-frame clones only, minus some. The sample shows 110,000 or so clones, about 88% of them seen only once. The specimen was peripheral blood, collected on day 0 of AZD1222 vaccination. Every receptor here comes from an adult in good health.

The gene calls are TRBV10-3 and TRBJ1-2; 8 nucleotides match TRBD1. V shed 5 bases and J 4 bases; nucleotides not matched to a gene: 6. The germline gives CDR1 ENHRY, CDR2 SYGVKD. The CDR3 length is 14 residues. This CDR3 is CAISSWTGSYGYTF. As DNA, the CDR3 is TGTGCCATCAGTTCTTGGACAGGGTCCTATGGCTACACCTTC.

This clone was recorded once. The chain combines TRBV5-1 with TRBJ2-7; 9 nucleotides align to TRBD2. CDR3 size: 16 residues. J gave up 3 bases and V 4 bases, and 11 bases lay outside the gene matches. The germline CDR1 and CDR2 sequences are SGHRS and YFSETQ. For the CDR3, the DNA is TGCGCCAGCAGCCCGGGGGCGGGAGGGCCGATCTACGAGCAGTACGTC. Protein: CASSPGAGGPIYEQYV.

The chain employs TRBV19 and TRBJ1-6; TRBD1 matches 7 bases. CDR1 LNHDA and CDR2 SQIVND come from the germline V gene (reference sequence). CDR3 length: 14 residues. V was clipped by 5 bases and J by 9 bases; unmatched bases: 7. This CDR3 is CASSYDRVGSPLHF. In DNA, the CDR3 is TGTGCCAGTAGTTATGACAGGGTCGGTTCACCCCTCCACTTT. Filled out from reference TRBV19 and TRBJ1-6, the complete variable domain reads DGGITQSPKYLFRKEGQNVTLSCEQNLNHDAMYWYRQDPGQGLRLIYYSQIVNDFQKGDIAEGYSVSREKKESFPLTVTSAQKNPTAFYLCASSYDRVGSPLHFGNGTRLTVT.